A selection of T cell receptor beta chains follows, all from one sample in a study of cytomegalovirus exposure and HLA in healthy donors. Assay: immunoSEQ multiplex PCR; the TCRdb copy retains only in-frame clones and omits some. The sample lists under 300,000 clones; around 87% were seen once. The sequenced sample was PBMCs. Receptors originate from a woman between 18 and 29 years old in good health and CMV-seronegative. The CDR3 runs from the conserved cysteine through the conserved F or W. A D gene is named only where the DNA matches it firmly.

j_call: TRBJ2-2
v_call: TRBV5-1
d_call: TRBD1
cdr3_nt: TGCGCCAGCAGCTTTGGGACAGGGAGCGCCGGGGAGCTGTTTTTT
cdr3_aa: CASSFGTGSAGELFF

j_call: TRBJ2-7
v_call: TRBV7-8
d_call: TRBD1
cdr3_nt: TGTGCCAGCAGCTTAGGAAGGGGACAGAGGGTATACGAGCAGTACTTC
cdr3_aa: CASSLGRGQRVYEQYF

j_call: TRBJ1-5
v_call: TRBV25-1
d_call: TRBD1
cdr3_nt: TGTGCCAGCAGTAGGACAGGGGACAATCAGCCCCAGCATTTT
cdr3_aa: CASSRTGDNQPQHF

j_call: TRBJ2-1
v_call: TRBV7-2
d_call: NA
cdr3_nt: TGTGCCAGCAGCTTAGGCCCGGGAGCTACCTACAATGAGCAGTTCTTC
cdr3_aa: CASSLGPGATYNEQFF

j_call: TRBJ2-1
v_call: TRBV11-2
d_call: TRBD2
cdr3_nt: TGTGCCAGCAGCTGGACTAGCGGGGGCCTTTCCTACAATGAGCAGTTCTTC
cdr3_aa: CASSWTSGGLSYNEQFF

j_call: TRBJ2-7
v_call: TRBV2
d_call: NA
cdr3_nt: TGTGCCAGCAGTGAATTTGCAGGGGAGTACTTC
cdr3_aa: CASSEFAGEYF

j_call: TRBJ1-3
v_call: TRBV20-1
d_call: NA
cdr3_nt: TGCAGTGCAACAACTGGAAACACCATATATTTT
cdr3_aa: CSATTGNTIYF

j_call: TRBJ2-5
v_call: TRBV2
d_call: NA
cdr3_nt: TGTGCCAGCAGTCCCAAGGGGCTTAGCCAAGAGACCCAGTACTTC
cdr3_aa: CASSPKGLSQETQYF

j_call: TRBJ1-5
v_call: TRBV6-5
d_call: NA
cdr3_nt: TGTGCCAGCAGTTACCGGGGTATCCATCAGCCCCAGCATTTT
cdr3_aa: CASSYRGIHQPQHF

j_call: TRBJ2-7
v_call: TRBV6-5
d_call: TRBD1
cdr3_nt: TGTGCCAGCAGTTACGCGGGACAGGGATCCTACGAGCAGTACTTC
cdr3_aa: CASSYAGQGSYEQYF

j_call: TRBJ1-4
v_call: TRBV28
d_call: NA
cdr3_nt: TGTGCCAGCAGCCGTGCAGGGATTCGTGAAAAACTGTTTTTT
cdr3_aa: CASSRAGIREKLFF